Listed here are 5 T cell receptor beta chains from one sample, sequenced in a study of cytomegalovirus exposure and HLA in healthy donors. The PCR used 60 Vbeta and 13 Jbeta primers. Assay used: immunoSEQ multiplex PCR; TCRdb lists only in-frame clones, some missing. This table holds over 80,000 clones, over 65% found once. Material for sequencing was PBMCs. The receptor set was obtained from a man aged 55 to 69 in good health and CMV-seropositive.

The chain recombines TRBV14 with TRBJ2-6; no definite D call. The CDR3 extends over 16 amino acids. The V and J ends lost 1 base and 2 bases respectively, with 9 bases between them. Germline CDR1 SGHDN, CDR2 FVKESK. The DNA of the CDR3 is TGTGCCAGCAGCCAAGGCCCAGTCGCTGGGGCCAACGTCCTGACTTTC. Translated: CASSQGPVAGANVLTF.

The rearrangement joins TRBV7-2 to TRBJ2-7; possibly TRBD2 for D (6 bases). V was pared by 8 bases and J by 2 bases, with 16 bases between. There are 14 residues in the CDR3. The V gene's germline CDR1 is SGHTA and CDR2 FQGNSA. The CDR3 DNA reads as TGTGCCAGCCGGGGAATGGAGGGGCCCTACGAGCAGTACTTC. It yields the protein CASRGMEGPYEQYF.

The chain carries TRBV6-1 and TRBJ2-3, with 10 bases fitting TRBD2. V shed 5 bases, J shed 6 bases, and the junction held 5 bases outside the gene matches. This CDR3 spans 14 amino acids. Germline CDR1 MNHNS, CDR2 SASEGT. The CDR3 reads CASSPGLARDTQYF. Written as DNA, the CDR3 is TGTGCCAGCAGTCCGGGACTAGCGCGGGATACGCAGTATTTT.

The sample holds a few counts of this clone. The rearrangement joins TRBV6-1 to TRBJ1-1; possibly TRBD1 for D (6 bases). V was pared by 2 bases and J by 4 bases, with 8 bases between. Germline lookup yields CDR1 MNHNS and CDR2 SASEGT. The CDR3 length is 13 residues. CDR3 region: CASSEKGGTEAFF. The CDR3, as DNA: TGTGCCAGCAGTGAAAAAGGGGGCACTGAAGCTTTCTTT.

The V gene is TRBV19, the J gene TRBJ1-5, with TRBD1 matching 8 bases. There are 13 residues in the CDR3. CDR1 and CDR2 (germline): LNHDA, SQIVND (reference sequence). Trimming removed 7 bases from V and 7 bases from J; junction bases left unmatched: 6. The CDR3 loop reads CASKSTGEQPQHF. DNA for the CDR3: TGTGCCAGTAAGTCGACAGGGGAGCAGCCCCAGCATTTT.